This T cell receptor (beta chain) emerged from a study of T-cell reconstitution after alpha-beta-depleted transplantation in children. Study outcomes and limitations: Newly produced T cells mostly provided counts and TCRbeta diversity after one year, as hyperexpanded clones declined.

Construction of the TCRbeta library involved unique molecular identifiers. TCRdb redid the calling of the PCR reads with MiXCR, one entry per CDR3 protein. Of 300,000 to 400,000 distinct CDR3 sequences listed, about 17% are singletons. There are a few counts of this clonotype. The antigen remains unidentified. CDR3 length equals 17 residues. Looked up from germline, CDR1 is LNHNV and CDR2 is YYDKDF (reference sequence). The V gene lost 3 bases and the J gene lost 3 bases, with 18 bases spanning the gap. The receptor was derived from a male patient between 2 and 10 years old who had a stem cell transplant for acute lymphoblastic leukemia, so the T cells may come from the graft donor. The material was PBMCs, mostly from graft donor cells, obtained 360 days after TCRalphabeta/CD19-depleted stem cell transplant. The rearrangement links TRBV15 to TRBJ2-1, with D perhaps matching TRBD2 (6 bases). CDR3 DNA sequence: TGTGCCACCAGCAGTGACAGAAGGGGACTTAGCTACAATGAGCAGTTCTTC. It yields the protein CATSSDRRGLSYNEQFF.